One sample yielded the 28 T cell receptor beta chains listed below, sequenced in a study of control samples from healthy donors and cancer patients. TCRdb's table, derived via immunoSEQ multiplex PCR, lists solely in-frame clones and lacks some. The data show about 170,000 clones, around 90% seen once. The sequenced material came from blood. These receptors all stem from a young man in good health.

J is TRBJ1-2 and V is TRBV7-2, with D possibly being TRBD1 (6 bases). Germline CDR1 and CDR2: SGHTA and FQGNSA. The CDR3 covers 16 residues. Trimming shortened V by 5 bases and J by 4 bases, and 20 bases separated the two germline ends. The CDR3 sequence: CASSLGGSGAAYGYTF. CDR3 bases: TGTGCCAGCAGCCTCGGGGGATCGGGGGCGGCCTATGGCTACACCTTC.

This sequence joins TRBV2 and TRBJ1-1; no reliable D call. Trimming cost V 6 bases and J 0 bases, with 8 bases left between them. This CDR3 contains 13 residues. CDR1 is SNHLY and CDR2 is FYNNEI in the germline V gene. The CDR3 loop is CASRSGMNTEAFF. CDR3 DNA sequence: TGTGCCAGCAGGTCTGGGATGAACACTGAAGCTTTCTTT. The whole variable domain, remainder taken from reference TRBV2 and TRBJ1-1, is EPEVTQTPSHQVTQMGQEVILRCVPISNHLYFYWYRQILGQKVEFLVSFYNNEISEKSEIFDDQFSVERPDGSNFTLKIRSTKLEDSAMYFCASRSGMNTEAFFGQGTRLTVV.

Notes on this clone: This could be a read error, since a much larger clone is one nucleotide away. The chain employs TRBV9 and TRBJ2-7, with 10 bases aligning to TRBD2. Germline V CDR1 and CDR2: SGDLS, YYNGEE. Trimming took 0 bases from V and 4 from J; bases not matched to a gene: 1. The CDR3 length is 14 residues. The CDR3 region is CASSVGTSGYEQYF. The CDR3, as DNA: TGTGCCAGCAGCGTAGGGACTAGCGGTTACGAGCAGTACTTC.

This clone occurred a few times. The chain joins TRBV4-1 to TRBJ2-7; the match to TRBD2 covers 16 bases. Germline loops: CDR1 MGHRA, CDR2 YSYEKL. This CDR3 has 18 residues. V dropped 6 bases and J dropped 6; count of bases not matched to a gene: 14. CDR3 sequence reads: CASSPGTSGGAEGSEQYF. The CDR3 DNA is TGCGCCAGCAGTCCCGGGACTAGCGGGGGGGCTGAGGGGTCCGAGCAGTACTTC.

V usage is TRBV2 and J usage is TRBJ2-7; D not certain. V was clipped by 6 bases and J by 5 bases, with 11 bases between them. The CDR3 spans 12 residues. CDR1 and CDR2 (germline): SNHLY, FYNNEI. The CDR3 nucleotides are TGTGCCAGCAGCAGAGATTCCAACGAGCAGTACTTC. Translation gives CASSRDSNEQYF.

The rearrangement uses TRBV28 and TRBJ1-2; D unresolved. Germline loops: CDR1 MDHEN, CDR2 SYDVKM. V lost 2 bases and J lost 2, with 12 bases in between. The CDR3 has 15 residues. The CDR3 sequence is CASSLVSGLNYGYTF. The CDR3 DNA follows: TGTGCCAGCAGTTTAGTGTCTGGACTCAACTATGGCTACACCTTC.

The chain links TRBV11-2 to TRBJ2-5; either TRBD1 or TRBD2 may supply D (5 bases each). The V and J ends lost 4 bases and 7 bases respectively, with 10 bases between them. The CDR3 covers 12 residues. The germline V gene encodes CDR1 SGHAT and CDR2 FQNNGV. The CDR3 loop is CASSSWGRTQYF. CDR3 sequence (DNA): TGTGCCAGCAGCTCGTGGGGGAGGACCCAGTACTTC.

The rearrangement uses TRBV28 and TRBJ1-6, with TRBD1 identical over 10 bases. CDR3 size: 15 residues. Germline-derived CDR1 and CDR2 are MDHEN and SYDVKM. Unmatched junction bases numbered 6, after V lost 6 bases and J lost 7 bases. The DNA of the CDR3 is TGTGCCAGCAGCAAGACAGGGGGCGGGAATTCACCCCTCCACTTT. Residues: CASSKTGGGNSPLHF.

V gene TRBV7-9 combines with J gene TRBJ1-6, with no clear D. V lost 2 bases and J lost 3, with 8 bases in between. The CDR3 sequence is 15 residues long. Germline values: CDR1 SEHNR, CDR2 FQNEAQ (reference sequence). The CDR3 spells CASSLRVGYNSPLHF. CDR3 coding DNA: TGTGCCAGCAGCTTACGGGTTGGCTATAATTCACCCCTCCACTTT.

CDR3 nucleotides: TGTGCCACCAGTGGGGAGCTAGCTTTTGAGCAGTTCTTC. This encodes CATSGELAFEQFF. The gene calls are TRBV24-1 and TRBJ2-1; TRBD2 is a possible D gene (5 bases). The V end was cut by 5 bases, the J end by 9 bases, with 13 bases between. The CDR3 extends over 13 amino acids. The germline V gene encodes CDR1 KGHDR and CDR2 SFDVKD.

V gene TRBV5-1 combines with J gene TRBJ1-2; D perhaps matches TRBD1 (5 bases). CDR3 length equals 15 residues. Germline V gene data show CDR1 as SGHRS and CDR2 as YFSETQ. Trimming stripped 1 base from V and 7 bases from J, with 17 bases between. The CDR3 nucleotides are TGCGCCAGCAGCTTGAGGTCGCAGGGCCTCGGTGGCTACACCTTC. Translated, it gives CASSLRSQGLGGYTF.

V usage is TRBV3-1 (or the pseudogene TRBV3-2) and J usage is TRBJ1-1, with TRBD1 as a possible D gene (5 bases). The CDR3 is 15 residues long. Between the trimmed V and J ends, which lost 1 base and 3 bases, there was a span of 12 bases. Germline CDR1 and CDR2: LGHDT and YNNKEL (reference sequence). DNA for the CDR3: TGTGCCAGCAGCCAAGTGGGGGGATCGGACACTGAAGCTTTCTTT. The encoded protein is CASSQVGGSDTEAFF.

CDR3 nucleotide sequence: TGTGCCAGCAGTCCCACAGGGATCAATCAGCCCCAGCATTTT. It encodes CASSPTGINQPQHF. The V call is TRBV27, the J call TRBJ1-5; maybe TRBD1 (6 bases). V was clipped by 5 bases and J by 3 bases, with 11 bases between them. CDR3 length: 14 residues. CDR1 and CDR2 (germline): MNHEY, SMNVEV (reference sequence).

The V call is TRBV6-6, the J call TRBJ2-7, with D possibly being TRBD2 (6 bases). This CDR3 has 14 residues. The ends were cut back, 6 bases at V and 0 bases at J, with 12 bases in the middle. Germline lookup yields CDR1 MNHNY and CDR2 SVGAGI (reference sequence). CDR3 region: CASSAREASYEQYF. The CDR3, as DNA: TGTGCCAGCAGCGCGAGGGAGGCCTCCTACGAGCAGTACTTC.

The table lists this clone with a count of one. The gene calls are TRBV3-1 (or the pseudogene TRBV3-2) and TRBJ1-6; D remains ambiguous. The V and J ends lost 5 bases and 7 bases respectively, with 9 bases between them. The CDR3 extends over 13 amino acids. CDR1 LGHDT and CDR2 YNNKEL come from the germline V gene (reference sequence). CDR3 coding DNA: TGTGCCAGCAGCTCGGGAGGAAATTCACCCCTCCACTTT. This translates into CASSSGGNSPLHF.

CDR3 coding DNA: TGTGCCAGTACCCTCCAGGGGGCGCTGACTGAAGCTTTCTTT. Amino acids: CASTLQGALTEAFF. The rearrangement uses TRBV19 and TRBJ1-1, with 8 bases aligning to TRBD1. The CDR3 is made up of 14 amino acids. CDR1 and CDR2 from the germline V gene are LNHDA and SQIVND (reference sequence). V trimming: 7 bases; J trimming: 5 bases; junction bases outside the gene matches: 9. Looking up the rest from reference TRBV19 and TRBJ1-1 gives the full variable domain: DGGITQSPKYLFRKEGQNVTLSCEQNLNHDAMYWYRQDPGQGLRLIYYSQIVNDFQKGDIAEGYSVSREKKESFPLTVTSAQKNPTAFYLCASTLQGALTEAFFGQGTRLTVV.

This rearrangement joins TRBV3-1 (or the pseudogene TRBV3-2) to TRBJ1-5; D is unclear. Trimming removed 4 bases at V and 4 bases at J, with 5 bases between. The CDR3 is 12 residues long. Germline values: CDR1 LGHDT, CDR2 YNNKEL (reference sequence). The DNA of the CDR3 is TGTGCCAGCAGCCGGGGAAATCAGCCCCAGCATTTT. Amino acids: CASSRGNQPQHF.

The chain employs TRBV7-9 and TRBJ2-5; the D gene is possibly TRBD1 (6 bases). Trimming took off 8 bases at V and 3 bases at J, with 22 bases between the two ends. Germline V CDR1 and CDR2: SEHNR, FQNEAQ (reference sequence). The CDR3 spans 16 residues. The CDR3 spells CASLTWVPGHEETQYF. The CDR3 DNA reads TGTGCCAGCCTCACCTGGGTTCCGGGACACGAAGAGACCCAGTACTTC.

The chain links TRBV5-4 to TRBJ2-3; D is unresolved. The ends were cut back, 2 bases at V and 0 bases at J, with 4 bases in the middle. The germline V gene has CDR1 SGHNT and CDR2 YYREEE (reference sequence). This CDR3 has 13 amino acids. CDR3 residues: CASSLFSTDTQYF. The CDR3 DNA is TGTGCCAGCAGCTTATTTAGCACAGATACGCAGTATTTT.

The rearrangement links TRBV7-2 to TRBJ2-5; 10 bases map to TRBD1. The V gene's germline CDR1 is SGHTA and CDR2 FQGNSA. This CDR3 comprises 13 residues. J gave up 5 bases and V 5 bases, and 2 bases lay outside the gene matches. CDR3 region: CASSETGGETQYF. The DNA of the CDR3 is TGTGCCAGCAGCGAGACAGGGGGCGAGACCCAGTACTTC. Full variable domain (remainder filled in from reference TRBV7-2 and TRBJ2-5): GAGVSQSPSNKVTEKGKDVELRCDPISGHTALYWYRQSLGQGLEFLIYFQGNSAPDKSGLPSDRFSAERTGGSVSTLTIQRTQQEDSAVYLCASSETGGETQYFGPGTRLLVL.

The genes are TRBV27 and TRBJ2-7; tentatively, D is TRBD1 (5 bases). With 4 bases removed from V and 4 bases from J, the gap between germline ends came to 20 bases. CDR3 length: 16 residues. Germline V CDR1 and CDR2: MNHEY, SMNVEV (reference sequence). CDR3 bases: TGTGCCAGCAGTTCAAAAACAGGACCCCTCGGGTACGAGCAGTACTTC. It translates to CASSSKTGPLGYEQYF.

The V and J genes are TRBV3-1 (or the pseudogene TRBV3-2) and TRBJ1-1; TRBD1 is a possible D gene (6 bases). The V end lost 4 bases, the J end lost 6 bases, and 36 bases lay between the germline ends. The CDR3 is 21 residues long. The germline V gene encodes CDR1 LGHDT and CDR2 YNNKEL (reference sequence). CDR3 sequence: CASSPLGLGGGNPTEGAEAFF. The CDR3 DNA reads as TGTGCCAGCAGCCCGTTAGGGTTGGGTGGGGGAAACCCCACCGAGGGGGCTGAAGCTTTCTTT.

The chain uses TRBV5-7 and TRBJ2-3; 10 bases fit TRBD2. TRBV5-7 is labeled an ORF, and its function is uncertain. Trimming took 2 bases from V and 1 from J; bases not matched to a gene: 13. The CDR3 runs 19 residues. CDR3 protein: CASSLMSGRAGTGTDTQYF. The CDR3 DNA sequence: TGTGCCAGCAGCTTAATGAGCGGGAGGGCCGGAACGGGCACAGATACGCAGTATTTT.

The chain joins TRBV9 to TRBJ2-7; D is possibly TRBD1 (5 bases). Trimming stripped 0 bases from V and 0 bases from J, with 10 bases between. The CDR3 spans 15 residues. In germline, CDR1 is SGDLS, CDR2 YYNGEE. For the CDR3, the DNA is TGTGCCAGCAGCGTAGGGGGCGGTACCTCCTACGAGCAGTACTTC. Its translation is CASSVGGGTSYEQYF.

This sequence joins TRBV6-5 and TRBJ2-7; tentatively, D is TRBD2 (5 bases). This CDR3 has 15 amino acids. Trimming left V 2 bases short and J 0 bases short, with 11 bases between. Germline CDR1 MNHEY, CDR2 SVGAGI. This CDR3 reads CASSYTLTSSYEQYF. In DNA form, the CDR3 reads TGTGCCAGCAGTTACACCCTTACTAGCTCCTACGAGCAGTACTTC.

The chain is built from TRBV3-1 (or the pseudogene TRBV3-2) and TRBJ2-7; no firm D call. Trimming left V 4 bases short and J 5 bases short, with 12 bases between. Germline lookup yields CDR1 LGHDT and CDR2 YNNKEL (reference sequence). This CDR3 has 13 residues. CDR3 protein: CASSLGMSHEQYF. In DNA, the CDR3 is TGTGCCAGCAGCCTCGGCATGTCCCACGAGCAGTACTTC.

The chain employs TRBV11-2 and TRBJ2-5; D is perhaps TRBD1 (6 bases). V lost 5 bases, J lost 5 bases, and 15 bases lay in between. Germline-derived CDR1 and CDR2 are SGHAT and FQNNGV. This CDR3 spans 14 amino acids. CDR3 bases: TGTGCCAGCAGCCGCATAGACAGGTGGGAGACCCAGTACTTC. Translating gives CASSRIDRWETQYF.

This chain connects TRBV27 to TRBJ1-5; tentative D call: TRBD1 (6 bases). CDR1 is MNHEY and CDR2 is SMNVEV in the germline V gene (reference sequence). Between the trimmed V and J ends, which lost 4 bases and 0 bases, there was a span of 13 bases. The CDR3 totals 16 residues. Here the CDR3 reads CASSSGRGVSNQPQHF. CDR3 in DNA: TGTGCCAGCAGTTCCGGTAGGGGGGTTAGCAATCAGCCCCAGCATTTT.